This T cell receptor beta chain came from a study of blood T cell repertoires in COVID-19. Study summary: Both acute and convalescent COVID-19 samples were obtained from the United States, Italy and Spain.

The germline V and J ends were trimmed by 3 bases and 4 bases, with 9 bases remaining between them. The V gene's germline CDR1 is SGHNT and CDR2 YENEEA. The CDR3 is 14 amino acids. Original handling: Quantification of nucleated cells was approximated via reference gene primer amplification. The repertoire was sequenced with immunoSEQ multiplex PCR; TCRdb's copy has only in-frame clones and lacks some. That table gives V, J and clone size, and the DNA gave D and trimming. The data contain about 320,000 clones, 90% of them singletons. Participants were aged about 18 to 100 years from around 25 US areas. Donors were grouped by their self-reported clinical history.

This sequence joins TRBV11-3 and TRBJ2-2, with D tentatively TRBD2 (7 bases). The TCR originated in a man in his fifties or sixties who had recovered from COVID-19. What was sequenced was PBMCs or T cells enriched from blood (not recorded which). DNA of the CDR3: TGTGCCAGCAGCTTCGGGGGGCCCACCGGGGAGCTGTTTTTT. Translation gives CASSFGGPTGELFF.